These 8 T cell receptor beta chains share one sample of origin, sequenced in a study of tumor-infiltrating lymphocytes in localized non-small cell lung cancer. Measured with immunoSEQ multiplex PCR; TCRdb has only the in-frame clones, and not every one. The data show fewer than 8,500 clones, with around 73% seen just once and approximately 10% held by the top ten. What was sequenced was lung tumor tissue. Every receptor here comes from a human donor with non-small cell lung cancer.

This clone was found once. CDR3 DNA sequence: TGTGCCAGCTCACCGGGAGGTACCTATGGCTACACCTTC. It yields the protein CASSPGGTYGYTF. The chain couples TRBV18 to TRBJ1-2; D remains unclear. This CDR3 is built from 13 residues. V was trimmed by 3 bases and J by 4 bases, leaving 9 bases between them. In germline, CDR1 is KGHSH, CDR2 LQKENI.

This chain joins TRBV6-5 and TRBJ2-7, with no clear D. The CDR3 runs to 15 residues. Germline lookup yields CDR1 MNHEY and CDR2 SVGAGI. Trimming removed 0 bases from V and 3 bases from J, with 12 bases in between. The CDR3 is CASSYSGLKGYEQYF. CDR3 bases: TGTGCCAGCAGTTACTCGGGGTTAAAGGGCTACGAGCAGTACTTC.

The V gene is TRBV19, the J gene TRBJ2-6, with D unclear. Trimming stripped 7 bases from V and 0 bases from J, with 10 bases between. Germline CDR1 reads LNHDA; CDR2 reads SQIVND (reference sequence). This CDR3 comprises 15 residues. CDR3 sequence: CASTQYNSGANVLTF. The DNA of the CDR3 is TGTGCCAGTACTCAATACAACTCTGGGGCCAACGTCCTGACTTTC.

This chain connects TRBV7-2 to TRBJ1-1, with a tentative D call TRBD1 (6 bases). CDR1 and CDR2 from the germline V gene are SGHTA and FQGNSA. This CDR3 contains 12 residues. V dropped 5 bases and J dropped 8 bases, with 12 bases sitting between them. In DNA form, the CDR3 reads TGTGCCAGCAGCGGACAGTTTCAAGAAGCTTTCTTT. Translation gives CASSGQFQEAFF.

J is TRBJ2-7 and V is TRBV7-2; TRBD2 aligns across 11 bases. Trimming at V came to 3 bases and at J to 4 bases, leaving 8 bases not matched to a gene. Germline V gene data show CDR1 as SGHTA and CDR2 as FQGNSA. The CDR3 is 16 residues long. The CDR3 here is CASSFAGTSGNYEQYF. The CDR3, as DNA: TGTGCCAGCAGCTTCGCCGGGACTAGCGGAAATTACGAGCAGTACTTC.

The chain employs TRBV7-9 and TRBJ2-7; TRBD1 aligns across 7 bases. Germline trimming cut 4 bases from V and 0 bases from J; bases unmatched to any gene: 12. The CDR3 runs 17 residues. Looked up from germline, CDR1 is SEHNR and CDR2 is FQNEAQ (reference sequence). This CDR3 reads CASSSPTGKGLSYEQYF. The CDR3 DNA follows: TGTGCCAGCAGCTCCCCGACAGGGAAAGGCCTCTCCTACGAGCAGTACTTC.

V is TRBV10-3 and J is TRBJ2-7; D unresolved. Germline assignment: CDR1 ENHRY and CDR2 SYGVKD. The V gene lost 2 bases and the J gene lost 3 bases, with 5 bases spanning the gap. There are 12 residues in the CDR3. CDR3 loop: CAISEGNYEQYF. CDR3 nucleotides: TGTGCCATCAGTGAGGGGAACTACGAGCAGTACTTC.

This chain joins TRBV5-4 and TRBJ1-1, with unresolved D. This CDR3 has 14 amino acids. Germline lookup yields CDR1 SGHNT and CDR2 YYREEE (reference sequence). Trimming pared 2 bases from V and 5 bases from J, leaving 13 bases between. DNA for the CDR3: TGTGCCAGCAGCTTTGGCGTTCAGCGAACTGAAGCTTTCTTT. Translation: CASSFGVQRTEAFF.